These 5 T cell receptor beta chains originate from one sample sequenced in a study of vaccination effects on CD4 cells after COVID-19. An approximately nine-day culture period preceded the isolation of CD4+ T cells. Each participant received a vaccine that was either BNT162b2 or mRNA-1273, given as two doses. Assay: immunoSEQ multiplex PCR; the TCRdb copy retains only in-frame clones and omits some. The profile shows fewer than 75,000 clones, under 80% of them singletons. These receptors are not linked to any known antigen. Sequenced material: CD4+ T cells from PBMCs cultured without peptide, taken after COVID-19 vaccination. These receptors came from a human donor who received a COVID-19 vaccine.

This chain uses TRBV6-6 with TRBJ2-2; possible D gene TRBD1, 6 bases. Germline V gene lookup returns CDR1 MNHNY and CDR2 SVGAGI (reference sequence). The CDR3 spans 14 residues. Trimming removed 4 bases from V and 6 bases from J, with 12 bases in between. CDR3 sequence (DNA): TGTGCCAGCAGTTTTCAGGGGAGTCCCGGGGAGCTGTTTTTT. It specifies CASSFQGSPGELFF.

The V gene is TRBV5-6, the J gene TRBJ1-1; D unclear. Germline CDR1 reads SGHDT; CDR2 reads YYEEEE. Deletions cut 6 bases from V and 3 bases from J, with 15 bases between. The CDR3 contains 14 residues. Written as DNA, the CDR3 is TGTGCCAGCAATCGCCCCGAACGGGACACTGAAGCTTTCTTT. Translation: CASNRPERDTEAFF.

The V call is TRBV9, the J call TRBJ2-6, with D tentatively TRBD2 (6 bases). The CDR3 runs 18 residues. In germline, CDR1 is SGDLS, CDR2 YYNGEE. V was trimmed by 4 bases and J by 0 bases, leaving 17 bases between them. The CDR3 region has the DNA TGTGCCAGCAGCTCCCGATCGGACGGGGGCTCTGGGGCCAACGTCCTGACTTTC. Its translation: CASSSRSDGGSGANVLTF.

This chain joins TRBV29-1 and TRBJ1-6, with D unclear. The germline V and J ends were trimmed by 7 bases and 3 bases, with 10 bases remaining between them. The CDR3 loop spans 13 amino acids. Germline V lookup: CDR1 SQVTM, CDR2 ANQGSEA. The CDR3 loop reads CSARTDYNSPLHF. CDR3 nucleotide sequence: TGCAGCGCACGGACGGACTATAATTCACCCCTCCACTTT.

The rearrangement joins TRBV18 to TRBJ1-4; 9 nucleotides agree with TRBD1. The junction had 7 bases not matched to a gene; V was cut back by 3 bases and J by 8 bases. Germline V gene sequence: CDR1 KGHSH, CDR2 LQKENI. The CDR3 runs to 15 residues. The CDR3 nucleotides read TGTGCCAGCTCACCGCCGGACAGGGGACGCGAAAAACTGTTTTTT. It specifies CASSPPDRGREKLFF. The full variable domain, rest sourced from reference TRBV18 and TRBJ1-4, is NAGVMQNPRHLVRRRGQEARLRCSPMKGHSHVYWYRQLPEEGLKFMVYLQKENIIDESGMPKERFSAEFPKEGPSILRIQQVVRGDSAAYFCASSPPDRGREKLFFGSGTQLSVL.